This T cell receptor (beta chain) was identified in a study of response to subunit inactivated influenza vaccine. General study results and limits: T cells newly recruited by each seasonal influenza vaccination are few, the authors suggested.

TCRdb re-derived calls from the RT-PCR reads in MiXCR, one entry per CDR3 protein. The sample has around 600,000 distinct CDR3 sequences, roughly 12% seen once; the top ten hold approximately 10%. Trimming cost V 3 bases and J 1 base; bases outside gene matches: 5. Germline V CDR1 and CDR2: SGHRS, YFSETQ. The CDR3 sequence is 15 residues long. This clonotype has more than one count but fewer than ten. The antigen remains undetermined. The same data also contributed to another study, on T cells expressing NK-cell markers. From that paper: As the method of synthesis, 5'RACE template switching with UMIs yielded TCR beta cDNA. In a handful of donors, dominant CD3+CD56+NKG2C+ clones formed about 1.0-7.5% of CD8+ cells.

The sequences come from PBMCs from blood, collected on the day of vaccination. V gene TRBV5-1 combines with J gene TRBJ2-3; 7 bases match TRBD1. The receptor's source is a man aged 50 to 60 who received an inactivated influenza vaccine. The CDR3 spells CASSYGQAGTDTQYF. CDR3 nucleotides: TGCGCCAGCAGCTACGGACAGGCGGGCACAGATACGCAGTATTTT.